The rows below give T cell receptor beta chains drawn from one sample of a study of a mutant IDH1 vaccine in newly diagnosed glioma. The antigens for these receptors are not known. The repertoire was sequenced with immunoSEQ multiplex PCR; TCRdb's copy has only in-frame clones and lacks some. The sample lists about 29,000 clones, roughly 76% occurring once. This sample comprised PBMCs, obtained from a glioma patient whose treatment included an IDH1 peptide vaccine. All receptors derive from a man aged 45-65 years with glioma. Each CDR3 is given with its conserved first and last residue. D genes are given only for firm matches. For some rows the clone size is stated as once, few or many, or as a class when expanded; others skip it.

J	V	size	D	DNA	CDR3
TRBJ2-7	TRBV9	few	-	TGTGCCAGCAGCGTAGAGGGGGGGGGCCTGGACGAGCAGTACTTC	CASSVEGGGLDEQYF
TRBJ2-7	TRBV4-1	-	-	TGCGCCAGCAGCCAAGAGTTTGAGCCCTACGAGCAGTACTTC	CASSQEFEPYEQYF
TRBJ2-5	TRBV5-1	-	-	TGCGCCAGCAGCCAAGGGACCGGCGGCGAGACCCAGTACTTC	CASSQGTGGETQYF
TRBJ1-2	TRBV10-3	-	TRBD1	TGTGCCATCAGTGACGACAGGGAAAATGGCTACACCTTC	CAISDDRENGYTF
TRBJ1-1	TRBV27	-	-	TGTGCCAGCCGTTGGGGTGCGGCGTCGCAGAACACTGAAGCTTTCTTT	CASRWGAASQNTEAFF
TRBJ2-7	TRBV5-1	-	TRBD2	TGCGCCAGCAGCTTGTTCGCGGGAGGCGACGAGCAGTACTTC	CASSLFAGGDEQYF
TRBJ1-2	TRBV5-4	-	-	TGTGCCAGCAGCGATTGGAAAGGCTACACCTTC	CASSDWKGYTF
TRBJ2-7	TRBV6-5	-	TRBD2	TGTGCCAGCAGTTCCTCTGCGGGAGGGCCGTACGAGCAGTACTTC	CASSSSAGGPYEQYF
TRBJ2-2	TRBV29-1	-	TRBD1	TGCAGCGTTTGGCAGGGGGCCGGGGAGCTGTTTTTT	CSVWQGAGELFF
TRBJ1-2	TRBV7-9	few	-	TGTGCCAGCAGCAGTGACGGGAATGGCTACACCTTC	CASSSDGNGYTF
TRBJ1-1	TRBV19	-	TRBD1	TGTGCCAGTACCCCCCGGACAGGCCCGAACACTGAAGCTTTCTTT	CASTPRTGPNTEAFF
TRBJ1-2	TRBV29-1	once	-	TGCAGCGTCCCTCTAGGGAATGGCTACACCTTC	CSVPLGNGYTF
TRBJ1-1	TRBV6-6	-	TRBD1	TGTGCCAGCAGTTACGTGGCAGGGGGCACTGAAGCTTTCTTT	CASSYVAGGTEAFF
TRBJ1-1	TRBV4-1	few	-	TGCGCCAGCAGCCCCCTACATCTAGGGAGAACTGAAGCTTTCTTT	CASSPLHLGRTEAFF
TRBJ2-7	TRBV27	-	-	TGTGCCAGCCGAAGTCCTTCCCACGAGCAGTACTTC	CASRSPSHEQYF
TRBJ2-5	TRBV18	-	-	TGTGCCAGCTCACCTATAACCCGGACCCAGTACTTC	CASSPITRTQYF
TRBJ1-5	TRBV2	-	-	TGTGCCAGCACCCGAGCGGGCAATCAGCCCCAGCATTTT	CASTRAGNQPQHF
TRBJ1-2	TRBV4-3	-	TRBD1	TGCGCCAGCAGCCTGGTTAGACAGGGGTCTTTTAGTCCTAACTATGGCTACACCTTC	CASSLVRQGSFSPNYGYTF
TRBJ2-2	TRBV7-2	-	-	TGTGCCAGCAGCCAGGGTATCTTTACCGGGGAGCTGTTTTTT	CASSQGIFTGELFF
TRBJ1-1	TRBV27	-	-	TGTGCCAGCAGTGGCAGGGGAAACACTGAAGCTTTCTTT	CASSGRGNTEAFF
TRBJ1-5	TRBV7-2	few	-	TGTGCCAGCAGCTTGGGGCTAGTGGGCAATCAGCCCCAGCATTTT	CASSLGLVGNQPQHF
TRBJ2-7	TRBV7-6	-	TRBD1	TGTGCCAGCAGCTTATTGGGTTCCGGGACAGGGAACGGTGAGCAGTACTTC	CASSLLGSGTGNGEQYF